The clone carrying this T cell receptor (beta chain) was counted between two and nine times. The sample comes from a study of beta chain features in type 1 diabetes. Reverse transcribing all isolated RNA meant expressed TCRB transcripts were sequenced. Sequencing used immunoSEQ multiplex PCR; TCRdb keeps in-frame clones, though not all of them. The sample includes about 340,000 clones, around 7.6% of them seen just once. Germline lookup yields CDR1 SGHAT and CDR2 FQNNGV. This CDR3 has 13 amino acids. Trimming removed 2 bases at V and 6 bases at J, with 9 bases between. The rearrangement joins TRBV11-2 to TRBJ2-3; possible D gene TRBD2, 6 bases. Material: central memory CD4+ T cells from blood. This clonotype was obtained from a woman between 18 and 30 years old in good health. CDR3 protein: CASSLPGADTQYF. The CDR3 region has the DNA TGTGCCAGCAGCTTACCGGGAGCGGATACGCAGTATTTT.